This T cell receptor beta chain was documented in a study of technical replicates of blood from a handful of donors. The assay was immunoSEQ multiplex PCR, and TCRdb's table has in-frame clones only and misses some. The sample holds roughly 62,000 clones, less than 95% seen once. Germline V gene data show CDR1 as SGHRS and CDR2 as YFSETQ. The CDR3 is made up of 14 amino acids. Trimming took off 5 bases at V and 6 bases at J, with 16 bases between the two ends. Sequences were obtained from PBMCs. The clonotype was recovered from a human donor in good health. Some clones in this sample may be carry-over from other donors' samples. The chain couples TRBV5-1 to TRBJ2-3; D perhaps matches TRBD1 (5 bases). The CDR3 region is CASSPSTGEDTQYF. The CDR3 DNA reads TGCGCCAGCAGTCCTTCCACAGGAGAGGATACGCAGTATTTT.